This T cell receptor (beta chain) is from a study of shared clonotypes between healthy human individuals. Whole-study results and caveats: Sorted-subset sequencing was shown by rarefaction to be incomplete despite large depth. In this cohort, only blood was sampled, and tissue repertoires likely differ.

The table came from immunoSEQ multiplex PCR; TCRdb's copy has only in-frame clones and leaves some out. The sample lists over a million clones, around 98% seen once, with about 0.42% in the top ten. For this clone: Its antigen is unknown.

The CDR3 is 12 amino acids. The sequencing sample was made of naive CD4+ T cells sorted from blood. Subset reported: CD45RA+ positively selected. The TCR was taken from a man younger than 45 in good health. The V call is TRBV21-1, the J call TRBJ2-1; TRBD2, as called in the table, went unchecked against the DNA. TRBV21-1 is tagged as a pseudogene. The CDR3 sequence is CASTRGYNEQFF. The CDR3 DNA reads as TGTGCCAGCACACGGGGGTACAATGAGCAGTTCTTC.